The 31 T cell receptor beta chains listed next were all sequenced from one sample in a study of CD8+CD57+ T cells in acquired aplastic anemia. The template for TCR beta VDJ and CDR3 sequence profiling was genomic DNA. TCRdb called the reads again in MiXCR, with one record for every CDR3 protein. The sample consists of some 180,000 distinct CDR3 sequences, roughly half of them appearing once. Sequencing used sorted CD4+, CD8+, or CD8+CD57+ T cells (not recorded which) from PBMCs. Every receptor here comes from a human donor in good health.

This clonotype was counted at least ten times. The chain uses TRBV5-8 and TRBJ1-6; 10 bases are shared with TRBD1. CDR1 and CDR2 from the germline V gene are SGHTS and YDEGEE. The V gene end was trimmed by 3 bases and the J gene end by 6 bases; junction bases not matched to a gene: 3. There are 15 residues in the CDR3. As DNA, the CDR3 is TGTGCCAGCAGCTCGACAGGGGGCGGTAATTCACCCCTCCACTTT. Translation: CASSSTGGGNSPLHF.

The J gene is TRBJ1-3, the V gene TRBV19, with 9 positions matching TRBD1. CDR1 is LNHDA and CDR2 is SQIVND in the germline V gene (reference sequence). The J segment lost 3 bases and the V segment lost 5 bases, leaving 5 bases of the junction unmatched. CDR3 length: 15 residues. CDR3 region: CASSLGTGFGNTIYF. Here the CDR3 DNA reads TGTGCCAGTAGTTTGGGGACAGGGTTTGGAAACACCATATATTTT.

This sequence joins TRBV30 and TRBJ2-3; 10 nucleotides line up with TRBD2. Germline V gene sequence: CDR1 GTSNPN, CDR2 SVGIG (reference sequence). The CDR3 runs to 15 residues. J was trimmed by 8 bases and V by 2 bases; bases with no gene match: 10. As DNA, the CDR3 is TGTGCCTGGAGTCCACTTAGCGGGAGGAGTAGTACGCAGTATTTT. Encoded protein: CAWSPLSGRSSTQYF.

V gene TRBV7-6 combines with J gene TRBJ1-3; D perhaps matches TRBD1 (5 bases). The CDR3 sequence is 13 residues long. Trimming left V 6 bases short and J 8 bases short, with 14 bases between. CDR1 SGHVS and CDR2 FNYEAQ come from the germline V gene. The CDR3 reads CASRRQIWDTIYF. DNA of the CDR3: TGTGCCAGCAGACGACAGATCTGGGACACCATATATTTT.

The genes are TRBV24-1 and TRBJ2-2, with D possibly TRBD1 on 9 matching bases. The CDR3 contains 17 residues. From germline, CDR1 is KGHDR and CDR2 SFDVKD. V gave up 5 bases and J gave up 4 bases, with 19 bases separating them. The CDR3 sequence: CATSGTSGQGFTGELFF. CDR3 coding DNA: TGTGCCACCAGTGGTACTAGCGGACAGGGGTTCACCGGGGAGCTGTTTTTT.

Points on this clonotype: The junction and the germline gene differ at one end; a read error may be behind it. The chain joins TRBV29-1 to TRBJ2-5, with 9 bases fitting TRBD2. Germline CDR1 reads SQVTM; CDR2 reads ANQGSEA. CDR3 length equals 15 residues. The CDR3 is CSVEGGTSRQETQYF. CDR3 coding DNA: TGCAGCGTGGAAGGTGGGACTAGCAGACAAGAGACCCAGTACTTC.

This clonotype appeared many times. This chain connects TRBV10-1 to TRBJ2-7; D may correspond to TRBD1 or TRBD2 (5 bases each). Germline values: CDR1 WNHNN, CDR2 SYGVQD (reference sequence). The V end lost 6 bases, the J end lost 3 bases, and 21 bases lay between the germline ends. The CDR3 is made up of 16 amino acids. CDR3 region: CASRTIGTLGIYEQYF. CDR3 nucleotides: TGCGCCAGCAGAACGATAGGGACCCTGGGAATCTACGAGCAGTACTTC.

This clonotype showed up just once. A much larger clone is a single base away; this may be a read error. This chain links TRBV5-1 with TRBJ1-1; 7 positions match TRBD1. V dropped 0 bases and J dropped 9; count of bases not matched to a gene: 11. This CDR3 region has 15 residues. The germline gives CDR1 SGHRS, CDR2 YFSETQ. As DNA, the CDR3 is TGCGCCAGCAGCTTGGGCACAGGGGTAATGACTAAAGCTTTCTTT. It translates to CASSLGTGVMTKAFF.

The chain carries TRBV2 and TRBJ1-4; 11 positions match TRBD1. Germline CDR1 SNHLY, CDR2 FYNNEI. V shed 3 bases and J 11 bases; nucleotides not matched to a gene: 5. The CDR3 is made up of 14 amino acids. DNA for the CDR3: TGTGCCAGCAGTGACGGACAGGGGGCATGGAAACTGTTTTTT. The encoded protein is CASSDGQGAWKLFF. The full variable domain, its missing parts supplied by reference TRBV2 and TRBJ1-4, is EPEVTQTPSHQVTQMGQEVILRCVPISNHLYFYWYRQILGQKVEFLVSFYNNEISEKSEIFDDQFSVERPDGSNFTLKIRSTKLEDSAMYFCASSDGQGAWKLFFGSGTQLSVL.

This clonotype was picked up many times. DNA of the CDR3: TGTGCCACCAGTGATCGAATGGTCGGGGGGCGCGAAGTAAACGAGCAGTTCTTC. Encoded protein: CATSDRMVGGREVNEQFF. The genes are TRBV24-1 and TRBJ2-1; D is possibly TRBD2 (7 bases). The CDR3 length is 18 residues. Trimming removed 3 bases from V and 10 bases from J, with 27 bases in between. CDR1 is KGHDR and CDR2 is SFDVKD in the germline V gene.

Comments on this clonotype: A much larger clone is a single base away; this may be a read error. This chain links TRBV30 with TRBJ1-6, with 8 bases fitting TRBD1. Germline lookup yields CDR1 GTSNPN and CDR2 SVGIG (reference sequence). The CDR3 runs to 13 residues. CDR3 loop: CAWNVQGGSPPHF. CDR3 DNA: TGTGCCTGGAATGTACAGGGGGGCTCACCCCCCCACTTT.

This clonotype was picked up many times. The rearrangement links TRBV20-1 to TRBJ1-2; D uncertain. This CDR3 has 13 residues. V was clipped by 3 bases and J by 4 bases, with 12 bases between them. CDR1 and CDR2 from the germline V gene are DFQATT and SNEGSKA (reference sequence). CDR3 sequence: CSASPHGLYGYTF. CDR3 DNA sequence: TGCAGTGCTAGTCCCCACGGTCTCTATGGCTACACCTTC.

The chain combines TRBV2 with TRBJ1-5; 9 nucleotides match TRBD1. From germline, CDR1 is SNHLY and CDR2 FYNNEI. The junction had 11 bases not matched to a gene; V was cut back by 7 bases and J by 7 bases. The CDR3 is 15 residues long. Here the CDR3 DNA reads TGTGCCAGCACTCAACAGGGGGCTCCCACACAGCCCCAGCATTTT. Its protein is CASTQQGAPTQPQHF.

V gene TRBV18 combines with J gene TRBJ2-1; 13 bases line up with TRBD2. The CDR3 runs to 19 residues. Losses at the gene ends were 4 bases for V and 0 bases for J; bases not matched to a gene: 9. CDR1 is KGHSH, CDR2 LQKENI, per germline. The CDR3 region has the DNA TGTGCCAGCTCACTATCGGCACTAGCGGGAGGGAGCTCCTACAATGAGCAGTTCTTC. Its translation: CASSLSALAGGSSYNEQFF.

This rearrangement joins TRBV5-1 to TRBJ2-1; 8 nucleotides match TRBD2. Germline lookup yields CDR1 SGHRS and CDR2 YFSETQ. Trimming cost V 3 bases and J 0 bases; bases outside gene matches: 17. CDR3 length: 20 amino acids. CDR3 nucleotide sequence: TGCGCCAGCAGCTCGTGGCCGGTTAGCGGGGTTAGGAGCTCCTACAATGAGCAGTTCTTC. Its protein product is CASSSWPVSGVRSSYNEQFF.

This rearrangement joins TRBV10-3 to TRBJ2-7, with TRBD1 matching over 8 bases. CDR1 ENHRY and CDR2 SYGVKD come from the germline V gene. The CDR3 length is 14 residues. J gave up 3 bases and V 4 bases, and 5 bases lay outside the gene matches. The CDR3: CAISGKDRVYEQYF. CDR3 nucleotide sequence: TGTGCCATCAGTGGGAAGGACAGGGTCTACGAGCAGTACTTC.

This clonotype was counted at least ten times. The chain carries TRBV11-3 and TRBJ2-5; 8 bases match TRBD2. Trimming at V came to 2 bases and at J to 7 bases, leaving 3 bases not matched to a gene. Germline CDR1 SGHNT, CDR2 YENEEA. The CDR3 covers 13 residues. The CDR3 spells CASSLTTSGTQYF. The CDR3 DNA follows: TGTGCCAGCAGCTTAACCACTAGCGGGACCCAGTACTTC.

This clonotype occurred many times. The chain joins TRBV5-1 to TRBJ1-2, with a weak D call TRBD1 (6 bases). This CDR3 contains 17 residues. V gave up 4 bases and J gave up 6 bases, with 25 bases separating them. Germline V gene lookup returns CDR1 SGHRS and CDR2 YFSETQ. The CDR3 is CASSPEGRGTPLNGYTF. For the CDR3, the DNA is TGCGCCAGCAGCCCGGAGGGCAGGGGTACCCCCTTGAATGGCTACACCTTC. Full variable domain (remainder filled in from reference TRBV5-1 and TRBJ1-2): KAGVTQTPRYLIKTRGQQVTLSCSPISGHRSVSWYQQTPGQGLQFLFEYFSETQRNKGNFPGRFSGRQFSNSRSEMNVSTLELGDSALYLCASSPEGRGTPLNGYTFGSGTRLTVV.

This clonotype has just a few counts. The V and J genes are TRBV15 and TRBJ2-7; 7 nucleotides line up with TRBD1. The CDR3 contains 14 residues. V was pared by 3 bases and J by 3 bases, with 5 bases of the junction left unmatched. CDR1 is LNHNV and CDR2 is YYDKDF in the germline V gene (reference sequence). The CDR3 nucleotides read TGTGCCACCAGCAGGGAGACAGGGCGCTACGAGCAGTACTTC. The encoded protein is CATSRETGRYEQYF.

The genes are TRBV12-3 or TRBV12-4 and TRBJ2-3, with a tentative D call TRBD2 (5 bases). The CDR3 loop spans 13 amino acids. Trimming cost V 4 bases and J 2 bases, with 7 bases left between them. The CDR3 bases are TGTGCCAGCAGTTACGGACTCACAGATACGCAGTATTTT. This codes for CASSYGLTDTQYF.

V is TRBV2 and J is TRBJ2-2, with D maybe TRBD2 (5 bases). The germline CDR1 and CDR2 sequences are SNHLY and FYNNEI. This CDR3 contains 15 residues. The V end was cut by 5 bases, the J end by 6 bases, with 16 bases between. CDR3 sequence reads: CASSINQRLPGELFF. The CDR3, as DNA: TGTGCCAGCAGTATCAACCAACGACTACCCGGGGAGCTGTTTTTT. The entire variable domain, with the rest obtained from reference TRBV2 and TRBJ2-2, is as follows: EPEVTQTPSHQVTQMGQEVILRCVPISNHLYFYWYRQILGQKVEFLVSFYNNEISEKSEIFDDQFSVERPDGSNFTLKIRSTKLEDSAMYFCASSINQRLPGELFFGEGSRLTVL.

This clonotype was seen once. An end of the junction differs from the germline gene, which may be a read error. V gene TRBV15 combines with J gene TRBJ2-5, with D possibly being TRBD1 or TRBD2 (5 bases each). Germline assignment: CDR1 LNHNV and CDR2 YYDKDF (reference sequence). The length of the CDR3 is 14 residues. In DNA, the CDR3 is TGTACCACCAGCACCGGGACGCGCGGGGAGACCCAGTACTTC. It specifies CTTSTGTRGETQYF.

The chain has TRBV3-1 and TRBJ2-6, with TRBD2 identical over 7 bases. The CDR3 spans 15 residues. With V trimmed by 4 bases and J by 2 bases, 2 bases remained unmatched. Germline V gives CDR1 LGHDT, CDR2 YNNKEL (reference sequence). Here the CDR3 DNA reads TGTGCCAGCAGCCGGGGGGGGGCTGGGGCCAACGTCCTGACTTTC. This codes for CASSRGGAGANVLTF.

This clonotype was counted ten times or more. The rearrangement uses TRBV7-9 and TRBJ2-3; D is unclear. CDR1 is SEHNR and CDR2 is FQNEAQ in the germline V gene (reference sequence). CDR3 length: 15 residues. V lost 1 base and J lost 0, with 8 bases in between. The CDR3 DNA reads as TGTGCCAGCAGCTTAGTGGCCCTCAGCACAGATACGCAGTATTTT. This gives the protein CASSLVALSTDTQYF.

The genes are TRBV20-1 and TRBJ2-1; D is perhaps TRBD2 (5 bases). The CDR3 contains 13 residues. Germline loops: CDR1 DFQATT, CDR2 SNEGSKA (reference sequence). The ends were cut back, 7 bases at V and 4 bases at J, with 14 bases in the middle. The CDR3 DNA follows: TGCAGTGTACAACAACCGGGGTACAATGAGCAGTTCTTC. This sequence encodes CSVQQPGYNEQFF.

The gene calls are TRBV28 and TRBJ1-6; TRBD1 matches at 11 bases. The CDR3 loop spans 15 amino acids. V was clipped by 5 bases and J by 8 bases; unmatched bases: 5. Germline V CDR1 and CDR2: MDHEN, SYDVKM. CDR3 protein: CASSTPGQGDSPLHF. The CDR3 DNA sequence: TGTGCCAGCAGTACACCGGGACAGGGGGATTCACCCCTCCACTTT. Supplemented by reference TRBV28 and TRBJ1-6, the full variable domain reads DVKVTQSSRYLVKRTGEKVFLECVQDMDHENMFWYRQDPGLGLRLIYFSYDVKMKEKGDIPEGYSVSREKKERFSLILESASTNQTSMYLCASSTPGQGDSPLHFGNGTRLTVT.

The CDR3 DNA is TGTGCCAGCAGTTACTCGGGGAGCCGGCCCCAGCATTTT. This encodes CASSYSGSRPQHF. The chain carries TRBV6-5 and TRBJ1-5; no clear D gene. Looked up from germline, CDR1 is MNHEY and CDR2 is SVGAGI. The CDR3 has 13 amino acids. Between the trimmed V and J ends, which lost 0 bases and 9 bases, there was a span of 9 bases.

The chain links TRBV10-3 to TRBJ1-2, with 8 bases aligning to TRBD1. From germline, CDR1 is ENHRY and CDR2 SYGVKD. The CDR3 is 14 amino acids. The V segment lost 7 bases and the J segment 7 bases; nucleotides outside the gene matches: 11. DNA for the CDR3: TGTGCCATCACCTTAGGACAGGGTCTGAGTGGCTACACCTTC. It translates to CAITLGQGLSGYTF.

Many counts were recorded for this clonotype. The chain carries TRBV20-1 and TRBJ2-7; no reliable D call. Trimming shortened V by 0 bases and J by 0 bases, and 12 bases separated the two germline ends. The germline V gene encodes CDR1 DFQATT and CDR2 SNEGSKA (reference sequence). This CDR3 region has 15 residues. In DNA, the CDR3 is TGCAGTGCTAGAGATCTCGCAGGAAGCTCCTACGAGCAGTACTTC. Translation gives CSARDLAGSSYEQYF.

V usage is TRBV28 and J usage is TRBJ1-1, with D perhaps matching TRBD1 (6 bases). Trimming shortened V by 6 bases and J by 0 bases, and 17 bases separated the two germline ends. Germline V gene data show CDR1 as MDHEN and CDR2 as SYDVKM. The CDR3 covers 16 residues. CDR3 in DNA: TGTGCCAGCAGAACGGCCTACAGGGTATTGAACACTGAAGCTTTCTTT. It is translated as CASRTAYRVLNTEAFF. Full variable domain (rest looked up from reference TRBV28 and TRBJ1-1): DVKVTQSSRYLVKRTGEKVFLECVQDMDHENMFWYRQDPGLGLRLIYFSYDVKMKEKGDIPEGYSVSREKKERFSLILESASTNQTSMYLCASRTAYRVLNTEAFFGQGTRLTVV.

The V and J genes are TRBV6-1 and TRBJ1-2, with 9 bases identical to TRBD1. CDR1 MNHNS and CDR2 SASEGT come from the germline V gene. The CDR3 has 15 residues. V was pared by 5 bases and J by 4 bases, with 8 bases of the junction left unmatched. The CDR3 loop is CASSKTGQGFYGYTF. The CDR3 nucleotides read TGTGCCAGCAGTAAGACGGGACAGGGATTCTATGGCTACACCTTC.